This T cell receptor beta chain was retrieved from a study of T cell changes during pregnancy in multiple sclerosis. The CDR3 runs 13 residues. J was trimmed by 7 bases and V by 2 bases; bases with no gene match: 7. Germline CDR1 and CDR2: GTSNPN and SVGIG (reference sequence). Clones were read by immunoSEQ multiplex PCR, and TCRdb kept only the in-frame ones, dropping some. The data hold about 100,000 clones, with around 93% observed a single time. This sequence joins TRBV30 and TRBJ1-1; 7 nucleotides match TRBD1. This receptor was obtained from a female donor with multiple sclerosis, enrolled in a pregnancy study. This material consisted of peripheral blood, taken before pregnancy. This CDR3 is CAWSLVGGGEAFF. The CDR3 region has the DNA TGTGCCTGGAGTTTGGTAGGGGGCGGTGAAGCTTTCTTT.